This T cell receptor beta chain was identified during a study of blood T cell repertoires in COVID-19. At the level of the study: The United States, Italy and Spain provided the acute and convalescent COVID-19 samples. From T cells, B-cell-depleted T cells, or PBMCs came the material, which was cDNA or gDNA.

Between the trimmed V and J ends, which lost 2 bases and 0 bases, there was a span of 17 bases. The CDR3 length is 19 residues. Per germline, CDR1 MGHRA and CDR2 YSYEKL. Profiling relied on immunoSEQ multiplex PCR, and the TCRdb table lists in-frame clones only, not all of them. The top ten hold roughly 1.1% of the sample, which has some 390,000 clones, 80% to 90% seen once. The participants were between about 18 and 90 years old and came from under 25 US areas. The sample comprised PBMCs or T cells enriched from blood (not recorded which). The receptor's source is a man aged 25-45 years who had recovered from COVID-19. This sequence joins TRBV4-1 and TRBJ2-6; D possibly corresponds to TRBD1 (6 bases). CDR3: CASSQYRGGSSSGANVLTF. CDR3 DNA sequence: TGCGCCAGCAGCCAATACCGAGGGGGAAGTAGCTCTGGGGCCAACGTCCTGACTTTC.